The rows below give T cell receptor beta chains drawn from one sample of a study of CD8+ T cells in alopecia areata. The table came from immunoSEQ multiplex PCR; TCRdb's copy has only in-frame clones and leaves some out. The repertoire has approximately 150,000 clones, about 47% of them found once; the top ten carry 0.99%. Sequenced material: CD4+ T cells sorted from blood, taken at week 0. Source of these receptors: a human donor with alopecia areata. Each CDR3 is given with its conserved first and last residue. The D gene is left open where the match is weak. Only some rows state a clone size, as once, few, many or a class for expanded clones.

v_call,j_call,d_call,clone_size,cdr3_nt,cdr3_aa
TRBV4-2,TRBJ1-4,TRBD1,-,TGTGCCAGCAGCCACCGTATAGACAGGGTCGAAAAACTGTTTTTT,CASSHRIDRVEKLFF
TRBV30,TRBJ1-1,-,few,TGTGCCTGGAGTCGAGACTTAATGGCGAACACTGAAGCTTTCTTT,CAWSRDLMANTEAFF
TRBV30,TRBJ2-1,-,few,TGTGCCTGGGACACGACTATATACAATGAGCAGTTCTTC,CAWDTTIYNEQFF
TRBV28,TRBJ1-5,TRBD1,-,TGTGCCAGCAGTTTGGGGACAGGGTGGAATCAGCCCCAGCATTTT,CASSLGTGWNQPQHF
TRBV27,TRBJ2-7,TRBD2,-,TGTGCCAGCAGCCTCAGCGGGAGGGCCCAAGGTTCCTACGAGCAGTACTTC,CASSLSGRAQGSYEQYF
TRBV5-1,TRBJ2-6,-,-,TGCGCCAGCAGCTTGCTACACTCTGGGGCCAACGTCCTGACTTTC,CASSLLHSGANVLTF
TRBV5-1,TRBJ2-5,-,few,TGCGCCAGCAGTCATGGACTGGGAGAGACCCAGTACTTC,CASSHGLGETQYF
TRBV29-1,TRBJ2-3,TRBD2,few,TGCAGCGTTGAGAGTAGCGGGAGATCAGATACGCAGTATTTT,CSVESSGRSDTQYF
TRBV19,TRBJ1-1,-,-,TGTGCCAGTAGTATACTAACAGGGAGGAACACTGAAGCTTTCTTT,CASSILTGRNTEAFF
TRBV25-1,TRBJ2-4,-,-,TGTGCCAGCAGGCCCTCCGCAGTAGCCAAAAACATTCAGTACTTC,CASRPSAVAKNIQYF
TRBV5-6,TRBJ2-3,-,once,TGTGCCAGCAGCTTCGGTAGGGCAGATACGCAGTATTTT,CASSFGRADTQYF
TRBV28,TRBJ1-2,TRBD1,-,TGTGCCAGCAGTTTCCTTCCGGGACAGGGACTTCCTGGCTACACCTTC,CASSFLPGQGLPGYTF
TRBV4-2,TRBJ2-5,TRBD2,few,TGTGCCAGCAGCTGGGGAGGGGAAGAGACCCAGTACTTC,CASSWGGEETQYF
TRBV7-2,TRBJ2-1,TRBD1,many,TGTGCCAGCAGCCCGGACAGGTACAATGAGCAGTTCTTC,CASSPDRYNEQFF
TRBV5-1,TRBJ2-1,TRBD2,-,TGCGCCAGCAGCTATAAACCGGGACTAGATCATGATGAGCAGTTCTTC,CASSYKPGLDHDEQFF
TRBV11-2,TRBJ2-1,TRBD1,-,TGTGCCAGCAGCCCCAGGGGACAGAGCTACAATGAGCAGTTCTTC,CASSPRGQSYNEQFF
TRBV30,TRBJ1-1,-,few,TGTGCCTGGAGCCCCCCGGGCAGGTCTCGAGCTGAAGCTTTCTTT,CAWSPPGRSRAEAFF
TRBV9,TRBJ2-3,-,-,TGTGCCAGCAGCGTAGTGACAGGTAGTGCAGATACGCAGTATTTT,CASSVVTGSADTQYF
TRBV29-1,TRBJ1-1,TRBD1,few,TGCAGCGTTGCAGGGGGGGACACTGAAGCTTTCTTT,CSVAGGDTEAFF